The 29 T cell receptor beta chains below all came from one sample that was sequenced in a study of T-cell reconstitution after alpha-beta-depleted transplantation in children. Study results and caveats: One year post-transplant, T-cell counts and diversity were largely derived from T cells produced anew.

Library preparation (for TCRbeta) was performed with unique molecular identifiers. TCRdb independently ran MiXCR on the PCR reads; one entry per CDR3 protein. This table has approximately 300,000 distinct CDR3 sequences, just over 7.5% appearing once. These receptors are not linked to any known antigen. This specimen consisted of peripheral blood, obtained 360 days after TCRalphabeta/CD19-depleted stem cell transplant. The source of these receptors is a female patient aged 2-9 years who had a stem cell transplant for Fanconi anemia, so the T cells may come from the graft donor.

This clonotype was recorded a few times. The V call is TRBV18, the J call TRBJ1-1, with TRBD1 matching over 10 bases. CDR1 is KGHSH and CDR2 is LQKENI in the germline V gene. V was pared by 2 bases and J by 2 bases, with 2 bases of the junction left unmatched. This CDR3 comprises 15 residues. DNA of the CDR3: TGTGCCAGCTCACCAGACAGGGGGCCTAACACTGAAGCTTTCTTT. It encodes CASSPDRGPNTEAFF.

This clonotype has at least ten counts. V is TRBV12-3 or TRBV12-4 and J is TRBJ1-1; D uncertain. The CDR3 extends over 15 amino acids. Trimming took 6 bases from V and 6 from J, leaving 20 bases between them. CDR3 nucleotide sequence: TGTGCCAGCAGAGTCTCGAGTTACGATTCCCCTGAAGCTTTCTTT. It is translated as CASRVSSYDSPEAFF.

This clonotype was detected many times. The gene calls are TRBV27 and TRBJ1-6, with D possibly being TRBD1 (5 bases). CDR1 and CDR2 from the germline V gene are MNHEY and SMNVEV (reference sequence). With 3 bases removed from V and 9 bases from J, the gap between germline ends came to 18 bases. The CDR3 length is 16 residues. CDR3: CASSFQGALGGSPLHF. Written as DNA, the CDR3 is TGTGCCAGCAGTTTCCAAGGGGCTCTGGGGGGTTCACCCCTCCACTTT.

This clonotype was found many times. This chain connects TRBV10-3 to TRBJ2-2; 7 nucleotides match TRBD2. The V gene end was trimmed by 6 bases and the J gene end by 0 bases; junction bases not matched to a gene: 4. Per germline, CDR1 ENHRY and CDR2 SYGVKD. The CDR3 spans 15 residues. Here the CDR3 DNA reads TGTGCCATCAGATTAGCGGGCCCGAACACCGGGGAGCTGTTTTTT. Translated, it gives CAIRLAGPNTGELFF.

The chain recombines TRBV6-2 or TRBV6-3 with TRBJ1-2; 10 nucleotides align to TRBD1. The CDR3 is made up of 15 amino acids. Germline V gene lookup returns CDR1 MNHEY and CDR2 SVGEGT. The V gene end was trimmed by 4 bases and the J gene end by 2 bases; junction bases not matched to a gene: 4. CDR3 sequence reads: CASSFGQGDNYGYTF. The DNA of the CDR3 is TGTGCCAGCAGTTTTGGACAGGGGGACAACTATGGCTACACCTTC.

The chain uses TRBV6-1 and TRBJ2-1, with 7 bases matching TRBD1. The CDR3 runs to 14 residues. The V gene end was trimmed by 5 bases and the J gene end by 6 bases; junction bases not matched to a gene: 7. CDR1 is MNHNS and CDR2 is SASEGT in the germline V gene. CDR3 nucleotide sequence: TGTGCCAGCAGTAGACAGGGTTGGCTCAATGAGCAGTTCTTC. Translated, it gives CASSRQGWLNEQFF.

This clonotype was picked up a small number of times. V usage is TRBV2 and J usage is TRBJ1-5; D not resolved. The germline CDR1 and CDR2 sequences are SNHLY and FYNNEI. Trimming stripped 2 bases from V and 3 bases from J, with 11 bases between. This CDR3 comprises 15 residues. The CDR3 region is CASSELAGFNQPQHF. In DNA form, the CDR3 reads TGTGCCAGCAGTGAACTCGCAGGATTCAATCAGCCCCAGCATTTT.

Only one count was recorded for this clonotype. The rearrangement joins TRBV18 to TRBJ2-7, with D perhaps TRBD1 (6 bases). Trimming removed 9 bases from V and 6 bases from J, with 21 bases in between. The germline gives CDR1 KGHSH, CDR2 LQKENI. The CDR3 is 14 residues long. CDR3 sequence reads: CASREGDPAVEQYF. CDR3 DNA sequence: TGTGCCAGTCGCGAGGGGGACCCCGCGGTCGAGCAGTACTTC.

This clonotype was recorded many times. This chain links TRBV29-1 with TRBJ2-3; TRBD2 agrees at 7 bases. There are 17 residues in the CDR3. The germline V gene encodes CDR1 SQVTM and CDR2 ANQGSEA. V lost 6 bases, J lost 1 base, and 16 bases stayed unmatched. This CDR3 reads CSVRTSVAPTRTDTQYF. CDR3 bases: TGCAGCGTCCGCACTAGCGTCGCCCCAACCCGCACAGATACGCAGTATTTT.

This clonotype was seen at least ten times. CDR3 sequence (DNA): TGCGCCAGCAGCTCTAGCGGGGGGTTCTACAATGAGCAGTTCTTC. Its translation: CASSSSGGFYNEQFF. The chain carries TRBV5-1 and TRBJ2-1, with 11 bases identical to TRBD2. The CDR3 is made up of 15 amino acids. V shed 3 bases, J shed 3 bases, and the junction held 2 bases outside the gene matches. The germline gives CDR1 SGHRS, CDR2 YFSETQ. The variable domain in full, completed from reference TRBV5-1 and TRBJ2-1, reads KAGVTQTPRYLIKTRGQQVTLSCSPISGHRSVSWYQQTPGQGLQFLFEYFSETQRNKGNFPGRFSGRQFSNSRSEMNVSTLELGDSALYLCASSSSGGFYNEQFFGPGTRLTVL.

This clonotype was detected many times. The chain joins TRBV28 to TRBJ2-7, with D hard to call. The CDR3 sequence is 11 residues long. Trimming left V 3 bases short and J 5 bases short, with 5 bases between. The germline CDR1 and CDR2 sequences are MDHEN and SYDVKM. CDR3 sequence reads: CASSFFHEQYF. CDR3 DNA: TGTGCCAGCAGTTTCTTCCACGAGCAGTACTTC.

This clonotype was counted ten times or more. The chain carries TRBV9 and TRBJ2-3, with unresolved D. V shed 1 base and J shed 0 bases, with 9 bases lying between them. CDR1 is SGDLS, CDR2 YYNGEE, per germline. This CDR3 comprises 15 residues. The CDR3 nucleotides read TGTGCCAGCAGCGTAACAAGTACTAGCACAGATACGCAGTATTTT. Residues: CASSVTSTSTDTQYF. Full variable domain (remainder filled in from reference TRBV9 and TRBJ2-3): DSGVTQTPKHLITATGQRVTLRCSPRSGDLSVYWYQQSLDQGLQFLIQYYNGEERAKGNILERFSAQQFPDLHSELNLSSLELGDSALYFCASSVTSTSTDTQYFGPGTRLTVL.

This clonotype was observed many times. This chain joins TRBV20-1 and TRBJ1-3; D remains ambiguous. Germline V gene data show CDR1 as DFQATT and CDR2 as SNEGSKA (reference sequence). This CDR3 comprises 14 residues. Trimming pared 2 bases from V and 0 bases from J, leaving 8 bases between. The CDR3 coding sequence is TGCAGTGCTAGAACGGGAAACTCTGGAAACACCATATATTTT. Its translation: CSARTGNSGNTIYF.

This clonotype was seen ten or more times. The chain employs TRBV29-1 and TRBJ2-3, with 8 bases fitting TRBD2. Germline values: CDR1 SQVTM, CDR2 ANQGSEA. The CDR3 contains 15 residues. The J segment lost 1 base and the V segment lost 3 bases, leaving 6 bases of the junction unmatched. Here the CDR3 DNA reads TGCAGCGTTGACACGGGGGGGCAGGGCACAGATACGCAGTATTTT. Translated: CSVDTGGQGTDTQYF.

The V call is TRBV6-1, the J call TRBJ2-1; D is uncertain. CDR1 is MNHNS, CDR2 SASEGT, per germline. Trimming pared 2 bases from V and 0 bases from J, leaving 8 bases between. The CDR3 sequence is 15 residues long. The CDR3 DNA reads TGTGCCAGCAGTGAAAACTGGAGCTCCTACAATGAGCAGTTCTTC. This sequence encodes CASSENWSSYNEQFF.

There are a few counts of this clonotype. This chain connects TRBV7-9 to TRBJ1-2; 7 nucleotides match TRBD1. This CDR3 region has 16 residues. V shed 5 bases, J shed 6 bases, and the junction held 15 bases outside the gene matches. Germline V gene sequence: CDR1 SEHNR, CDR2 FQNEAQ (reference sequence). For the CDR3, the DNA is TGTGCCAGCAGCCGAACTAGACAAGGGACAGAAGATGGCTACACCTTC. Translating it yields CASSRTRQGTEDGYTF. Together with reference TRBV7-9 and TRBJ1-2, the CDR3 gives the full variable domain: DTGVSQNPRHKITKRGQNVTFRCDPISEHNRLYWYRQTLGQGPEFLTYFQNEAQLEKSRLLSDRFSAERPKGSFSTLEIQRTEQGDSAMYLCASSRTRQGTEDGYTFGSGTRLTVV.

This clonotype was picked up many times. V is TRBV20-1 and J is TRBJ2-5, with D possibly TRBD1 on 6 matching bases. The germline CDR1 and CDR2 sequences are DFQATT and SNEGSKA (reference sequence). The CDR3 sequence is 12 residues long. V lost 6 bases and J lost 5, with 13 bases in between. The CDR3 protein is CSARDTEETQYF. CDR3 DNA: TGCAGTGCCCGGGACACGGAGGAGACCCAGTACTTC.

This clonotype was detected many times. This rearrangement joins TRBV5-1 to TRBJ2-6, with D perhaps TRBD1 or TRBD2 (5 bases each). This CDR3 is built from 18 residues. CDR1 and CDR2 (germline): SGHRS, YFSETQ. Trimming took 0 bases from V and 0 from J, leaving 13 bases between them. CDR3 sequence (DNA): TGCGCCAGCAGCTTGGCCTCTGGGACCCTCTCTGGGGCCAACGTCCTGACTTTC. This codes for CASSLASGTLSGANVLTF.

This clonotype was detected many times. The chain employs TRBV7-2 and TRBJ1-3; D is unclear. The CDR3 runs to 17 residues. Germline CDR1 and CDR2: SGHTA and FQGNSA. V was pared by 2 bases and J by 0 bases, with 14 bases between. DNA for the CDR3: TGTGCCAGCAGCTTAATAGGTTTGAGCGCCTCTGGAAACACCATATATTTT. This sequence encodes CASSLIGLSASGNTIYF.

The chain recombines TRBV5-5 with TRBJ2-5, with D unclear. Germline loops: CDR1 SGHKS, CDR2 YYEKEE (reference sequence). The CDR3 consists of 14 residues. V lost 0 bases to trimming and J lost 4 bases, with 10 bases between them. CDR3 in DNA: TGTGCCAGCAGCTTGGGACAAGTCTTAGAGACCCAGTACTTC. The encoded protein is CASSLGQVLETQYF.

In this sample, this clonotype turned up many times. The chain carries TRBV11-2 and TRBJ2-5; perhaps TRBD2 as D (6 bases). V was pared by 5 bases and J by 5 bases, with 15 bases between. The CDR3 runs to 14 residues. CDR1 and CDR2 (germline): SGHAT, FQNNGV. The chain's CDR3 is CASSPLRGWETQYF. The CDR3, as DNA: TGTGCCAGCAGCCCTCTCCGGGGGTGGGAGACCCAGTACTTC.

This sequence joins TRBV4-1 and TRBJ2-2; weak D call: TRBD2 (5 bases). The germline CDR1 and CDR2 sequences are MGHRA and YSYEKL. The CDR3 covers 16 residues. V lost 3 bases, J lost 2 bases, and 13 bases lay in between. The CDR3 spells CASSHLATLNTGELFF. CDR3 bases: TGCGCCAGCAGCCATCTAGCTACCCTTAACACCGGGGAGCTGTTTTTT.

The gene calls are TRBV27 and TRBJ2-3; no reliable D call. The CDR3 covers 11 residues. V was trimmed by 3 bases and J by 7 bases, leaving 5 bases between them. CDR1 and CDR2 (germline): MNHEY, SMNVEV (reference sequence). Here the CDR3 reads CASSFGYTQYF. DNA of the CDR3: TGTGCCAGCAGTTTCGGTTATACGCAGTATTTT.

CDR3 residues: CASSVGVIDTQETQYF. The DNA of the CDR3 is TGTGCCAGCAGTGTAGGGGTGATCGACACACAAGAGACCCAGTACTTC. The chain is built from TRBV6-1 and TRBJ2-5, with a weak D call TRBD1 (5 bases). Trimming left V 4 bases short and J 2 bases short, with 17 bases between. The CDR3 is made up of 16 amino acids. Per germline, CDR1 MNHNS and CDR2 SASEGT.

This clonotype showed up many times. V usage is TRBV6-1 and J usage is TRBJ2-7, with 9 bases matching TRBD1. This CDR3 is built from 16 residues. V lost 3 bases, J lost 2 bases, and 8 bases stayed unmatched. Germline V gene sequence: CDR1 MNHNS, CDR2 SASEGT. The CDR3 DNA sequence: TGTGCCAGCAGTGATACCCGGACAGGGGAAGCCTACGAGCAGTACTTC. It yields the protein CASSDTRTGEAYEQYF.

Only a few counts were recorded for this clonotype. The chain links TRBV27 to TRBJ1-1; no definite D call. V shed 5 bases and J shed 9 bases, with 13 bases lying between them. The CDR3 is 12 amino acids. Germline V lookup: CDR1 MNHEY, CDR2 SMNVEV (reference sequence). The CDR3 DNA sequence: TGTGCCAGCAGTCCTACACGGGGAAAAGCTTTCTTT. As protein: CASSPTRGKAFF.

CDR3 DNA: TGCAGTGCCCCAAGACAGGGATGGGGCGAGCAGTACTTC. It specifies CSAPRQGWGEQYF. V is TRBV20-1 and J is TRBJ2-7, with 7 nucleotides matching TRBD1. With 6 bases clipped from V and 6 bases from J, the junction kept 11 bases outside the gene matches. Germline V gene sequence: CDR1 DFQATT, CDR2 SNEGSKA (reference sequence). CDR3 size: 13 residues.

This clonotype was detected only a few times. V and J are TRBV30 and TRBJ1-3, with D possibly being TRBD1 (5 bases). V lost 0 bases and J 0 bases, leaving 12 bases between the germline ends. There are 16 residues in the CDR3. The V gene's germline CDR1 is GTSNPN and CDR2 SVGIG (reference sequence). The DNA for the CDR3 is TGTGCCTGGAGTGTGTTCCCGGGGACCTCTGGAAACACCATATATTTT. Translating it yields CAWSVFPGTSGNTIYF. The variable domain in full, with the rest retrieved from reference TRBV30 and TRBJ1-3, is SQTIHQWPATLVQPVGSPLSLECTVEGTSNPNLYWYRQAAGRGLQLLFYSVGIGQISSEVPQNLSASRPQDRQFILSSKKLLLSDSGFYLCAWSVFPGTSGNTIYFGEGSWLTVV.

This clonotype has ten or more counts. The chain uses TRBV28 and TRBJ2-7; D gene uncertain. Trimming took off 7 bases at V and 4 bases at J, with 14 bases between the two ends. The CDR3 is made up of 13 amino acids. Germline CDR1 and CDR2: MDHEN and SYDVKM. Written as DNA, the CDR3 is TGTGCCAGCACACCGGGTTATCCTTACGAGCAGTACTTC. Translation: CASTPGYPYEQYF.